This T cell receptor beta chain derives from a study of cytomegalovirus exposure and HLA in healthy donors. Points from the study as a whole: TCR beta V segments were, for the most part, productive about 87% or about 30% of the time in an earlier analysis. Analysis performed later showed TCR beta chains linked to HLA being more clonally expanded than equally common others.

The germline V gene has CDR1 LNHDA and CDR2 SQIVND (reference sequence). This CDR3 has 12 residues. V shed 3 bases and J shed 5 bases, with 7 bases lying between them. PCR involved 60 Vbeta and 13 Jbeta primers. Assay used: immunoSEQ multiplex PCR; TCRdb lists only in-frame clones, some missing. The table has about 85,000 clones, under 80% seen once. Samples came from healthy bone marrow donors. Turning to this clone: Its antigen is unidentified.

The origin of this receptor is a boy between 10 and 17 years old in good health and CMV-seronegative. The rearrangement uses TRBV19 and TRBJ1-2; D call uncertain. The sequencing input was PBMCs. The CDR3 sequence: CASSISPYGYTF. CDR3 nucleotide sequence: TGTGCCAGTAGTATCAGTCCTTATGGCTACACCTTC.